This TCR beta chain stems from a study of T cell changes during pregnancy in multiple sclerosis. Trimming at V came to 3 bases and at J to 6 bases, leaving 18 bases not matched to a gene. The germline gives CDR1 SGHAT, CDR2 FQNNGV. The CDR3 has 19 amino acids. Assay used: immunoSEQ multiplex PCR; TCRdb lists only in-frame clones, some missing. The table has under 130,000 clones, approximately 93% seen once. The input for sequencing was peripheral blood, taken after pregnancy. The sequence was collected from a female donor with multiple sclerosis, enrolled in a pregnancy study. The chain carries TRBV11-2 and TRBJ2-1; TRBD2 agrees at 9 bases. Here the CDR3 DNA reads TGTGCCAGCAGCTTCCCCCAGGGGGTCGCTCTAGCGGGGATCAATGAGCAGTTCTTC. Translation gives CASSFPQGVALAGINEQFF. Based on the CDR3 plus reference TRBV11-2 and TRBJ2-1, the full variable domain is EAGVAQSPRYKIIEKRQSVAFWCNPISGHATLYWYQQILGQGPKLLIQFQNNGVVDDSQLPKDRFSAERLKGVDSTLKIQPAKLEDSAVYLCASSFPQGVALAGINEQFFGPGTRLTVL.